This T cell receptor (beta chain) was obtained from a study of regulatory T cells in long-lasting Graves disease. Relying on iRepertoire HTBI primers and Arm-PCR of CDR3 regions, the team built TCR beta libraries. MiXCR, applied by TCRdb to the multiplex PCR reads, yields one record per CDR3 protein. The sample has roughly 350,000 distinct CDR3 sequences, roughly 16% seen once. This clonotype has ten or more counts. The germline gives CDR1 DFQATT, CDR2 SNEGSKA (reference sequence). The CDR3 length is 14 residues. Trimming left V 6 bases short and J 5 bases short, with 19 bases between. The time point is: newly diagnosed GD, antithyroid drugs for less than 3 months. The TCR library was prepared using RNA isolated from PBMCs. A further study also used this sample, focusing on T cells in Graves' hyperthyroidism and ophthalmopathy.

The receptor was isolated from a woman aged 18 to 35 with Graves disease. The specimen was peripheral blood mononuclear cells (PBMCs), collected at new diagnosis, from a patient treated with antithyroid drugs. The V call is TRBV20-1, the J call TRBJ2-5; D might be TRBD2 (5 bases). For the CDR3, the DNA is TGCAGTGCCAGCACACTAGGGCCCGGGGAGACCCAGTACTTC. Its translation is CSASTLGPGETQYF.